This paragraph covers one TCR beta chain sequence. Per the authors' pipeline: For nucleated cells, counts were estimated from reference gene primer amplification. Sequencing was performed with immunoSEQ multiplex PCR; in TCRdb, only in-frame clones are kept and a portion is missing. That table is the source of V, J and clone size, and D and trimming were worked out from the DNA. The sample holds around 57,000 clones, around four fifths seen once. V was trimmed by 3 bases and J by 0 bases, leaving 6 bases between them. The germline CDR1 and CDR2 sequences are LNHNV and YYDKDF (reference sequence). The CDR3 has 14 residues. The sample is drawn from a study of blood T cell repertoires in COVID-19. Across the study: The cDNA or gDNA used as material had been derived from T cells, B-cell-depleted T cells, or PBMCs.

Sequenced material: peripheral blood. This chain links TRBV15 with TRBJ1-3; D gene unclear. This receptor was taken from a woman in her 70s with acute or convalescent COVID-19. The CDR3 loop reads CATSRDFSGNTIYF. The CDR3 DNA reads TGTGCCACCAGCAGGGACTTCTCTGGAAACACCATATATTTT.